This TCR beta chain was recovered during a study of metastatic and nonmetastatic thyroid tumors. Background on the study: Comparison of repertoires was carried out across blood and tumor or nodule tissue from malignant and benign thyroid patients.

The CDR3 sequence is 18 residues long. Germline assignment: CDR1 DFQATT and CDR2 SNEGSKA (reference sequence). The ends lost 1 base at V and 4 bases at J; junction bases unmatched: 18. For this clone: As yet, its antigen is unknown.

Findings and caveats of the study: Significantly higher TCR beta diversity was reportedly seen in malignant thyroid tumors than benign nodules, in blood and tumor.

In the original processing: In papillary thyroid cancer, a distant-metastasis classifier was built using CDR3 differences across clinicopathological groups. With MiXCR, TCRdb reprocessed the PCR reads. None of the V and J calls come from the authors' own analysis; TCRdb made them. The profile shows about 32,000 clones, about 18% of them singletons. Not a single patient had been given any form of treatment at any point before undergoing thyroid surgery. The rearrangement links TRBV20-1 to TRBJ1-2; 7 nucleotides align to TRBD1. The clonotype originates from a female donor with papillary thyroid cancer or a benign thyroid nodule (not recorded which). Some clones in this sample may be carry-over from other donors' samples. The sequenced material came from blood. This CDR3 is CSARGEGGRGILGYGYTF. Here the CDR3 DNA reads TGCAGTGCTAGAGGGGAAGGGGGCCGGGGGATATTGGGCTATGGCTACACCTTC.